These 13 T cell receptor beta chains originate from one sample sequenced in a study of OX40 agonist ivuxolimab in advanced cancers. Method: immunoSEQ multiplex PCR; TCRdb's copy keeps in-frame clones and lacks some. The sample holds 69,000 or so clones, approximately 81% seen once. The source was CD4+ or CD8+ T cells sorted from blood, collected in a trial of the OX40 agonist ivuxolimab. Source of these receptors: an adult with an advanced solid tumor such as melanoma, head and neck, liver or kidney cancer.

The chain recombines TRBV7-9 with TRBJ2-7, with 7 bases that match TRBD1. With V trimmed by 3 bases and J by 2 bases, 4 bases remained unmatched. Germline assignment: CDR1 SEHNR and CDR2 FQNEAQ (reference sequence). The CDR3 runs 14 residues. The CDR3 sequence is CASSLGTAPYEQYF. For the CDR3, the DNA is TGTGCCAGCAGCTTGGGGACAGCCCCCTACGAGCAGTACTTC.

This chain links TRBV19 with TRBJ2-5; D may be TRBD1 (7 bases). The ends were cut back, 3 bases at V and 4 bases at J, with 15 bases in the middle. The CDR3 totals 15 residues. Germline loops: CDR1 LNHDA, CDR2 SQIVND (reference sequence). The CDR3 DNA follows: TGTGCCAGTAGTATCGCAGGGGGGTATGGAGAGACCCAGTACTTC. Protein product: CASSIAGGYGETQYF.

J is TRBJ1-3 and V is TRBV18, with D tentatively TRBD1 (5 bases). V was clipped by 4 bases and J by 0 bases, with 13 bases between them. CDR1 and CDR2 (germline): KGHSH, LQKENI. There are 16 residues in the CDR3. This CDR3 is CASSQARASSGNTIYF. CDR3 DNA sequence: TGTGCCAGCTCACAGGCCAGGGCAAGCTCTGGAAACACCATATATTTT.

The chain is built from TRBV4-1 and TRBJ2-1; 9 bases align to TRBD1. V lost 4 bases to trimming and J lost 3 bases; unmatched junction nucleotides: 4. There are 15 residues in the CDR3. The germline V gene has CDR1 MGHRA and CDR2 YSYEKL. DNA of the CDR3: TGCGCCAGCAGCCGCCTGGGACAGGGCTACAATGAGCAGTTCTTC. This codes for CASSRLGQGYNEQFF.

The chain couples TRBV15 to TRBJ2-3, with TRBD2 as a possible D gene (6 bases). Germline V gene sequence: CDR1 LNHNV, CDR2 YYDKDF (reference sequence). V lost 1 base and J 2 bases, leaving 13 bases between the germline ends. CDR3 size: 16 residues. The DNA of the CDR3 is TGTGCCACCAGCAGAGGGGCTAGCGAGGACACAGATACGCAGTATTTT. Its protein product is CATSRGASEDTDTQYF. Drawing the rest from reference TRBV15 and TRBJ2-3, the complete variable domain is DAMVIQNPRYQVTQFGKPVTLSCSQTLNHNVMYWYQQKSSQAPKLLFHYYDKDFNNEADTPDNFQSRRPNTSFCFLDIRSPGLGDTAMYLCATSRGASEDTDTQYFGPGTRLTVL.

CDR3 protein: CASSPVGDYSPLHF. CDR3 bases: TGTGCCAGCTCACCGGTCGGCGATTATTCACCCCTCCACTTT. The gene calls are TRBV18 and TRBJ1-6; no firm D call. The CDR3 consists of 14 residues. V lost 3 bases and J lost 8, with 11 bases in between. Looked up from germline, CDR1 is KGHSH and CDR2 is LQKENI. The whole variable domain, remainder taken from reference TRBV18 and TRBJ1-6, is NAGVMQNPRHLVRRRGQEARLRCSPMKGHSHVYWYRQLPEEGLKFMVYLQKENIIDESGMPKERFSAEFPKEGPSILRIQQVVRGDSAAYFCASSPVGDYSPLHFGNGTRLTVT.

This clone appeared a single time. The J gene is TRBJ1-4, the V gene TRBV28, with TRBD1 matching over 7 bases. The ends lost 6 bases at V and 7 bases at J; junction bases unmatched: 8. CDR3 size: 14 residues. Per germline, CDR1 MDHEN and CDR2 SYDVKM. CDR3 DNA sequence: TGTGCCAGCAGCCTAGGGGGCGCTTCTGAAAAACTGTTTTTT. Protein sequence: CASSLGGASEKLFF.

The CDR3 reads CASSLSGDGYTF. The CDR3 DNA reads as TGTGCCAGCAGTTTGTCAGGGGATGGCTACACCTTC. The V gene is TRBV28, the J gene TRBJ1-2; D possibly corresponds to TRBD1 (6 bases). V lost 3 bases and J lost 6, with 8 bases in between. Per the germline V gene, CDR1 is MDHEN and CDR2 is SYDVKM. CDR3 length: 12 residues.

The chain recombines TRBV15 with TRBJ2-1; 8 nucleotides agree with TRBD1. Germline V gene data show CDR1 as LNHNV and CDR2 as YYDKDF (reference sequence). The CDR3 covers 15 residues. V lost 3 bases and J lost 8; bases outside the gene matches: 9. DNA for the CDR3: TGTGCCACCAGCAGGCGGACAGGGCCTGGGGATGAGCAGTTCTTC. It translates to CATSRRTGPGDEQFF.

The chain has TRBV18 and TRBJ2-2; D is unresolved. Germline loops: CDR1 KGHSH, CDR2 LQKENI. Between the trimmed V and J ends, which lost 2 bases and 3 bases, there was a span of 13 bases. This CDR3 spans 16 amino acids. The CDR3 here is CASSPTFGQYTGELFF. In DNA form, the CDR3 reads TGTGCCAGCTCACCAACGTTCGGCCAATACACCGGGGAGCTGTTTTTT.

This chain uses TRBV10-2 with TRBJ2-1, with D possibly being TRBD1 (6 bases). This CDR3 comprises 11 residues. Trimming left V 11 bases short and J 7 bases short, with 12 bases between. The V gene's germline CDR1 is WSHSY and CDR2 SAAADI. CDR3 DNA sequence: TGCGCCGGCCTACAGGGAAATGAGCAGTTCTTC. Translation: CAGLQGNEQFF.

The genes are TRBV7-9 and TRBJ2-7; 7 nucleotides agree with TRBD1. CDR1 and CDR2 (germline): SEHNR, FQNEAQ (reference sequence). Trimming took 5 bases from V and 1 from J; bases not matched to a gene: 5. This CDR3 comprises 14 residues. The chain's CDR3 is CASSPGQVSYEQYF. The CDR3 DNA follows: TGTGCCAGCAGCCCCGGACAGGTTTCCTACGAGCAGTACTTC.

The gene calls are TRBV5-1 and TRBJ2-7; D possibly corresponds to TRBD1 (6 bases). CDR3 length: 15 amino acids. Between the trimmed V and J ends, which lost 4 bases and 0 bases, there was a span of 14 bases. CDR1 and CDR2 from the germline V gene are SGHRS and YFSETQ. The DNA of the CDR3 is TGCGCCAGCAGCCAAACAGGGCTTTACTCCTACGAGCAGTACTTC. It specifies CASSQTGLYSYEQYF.